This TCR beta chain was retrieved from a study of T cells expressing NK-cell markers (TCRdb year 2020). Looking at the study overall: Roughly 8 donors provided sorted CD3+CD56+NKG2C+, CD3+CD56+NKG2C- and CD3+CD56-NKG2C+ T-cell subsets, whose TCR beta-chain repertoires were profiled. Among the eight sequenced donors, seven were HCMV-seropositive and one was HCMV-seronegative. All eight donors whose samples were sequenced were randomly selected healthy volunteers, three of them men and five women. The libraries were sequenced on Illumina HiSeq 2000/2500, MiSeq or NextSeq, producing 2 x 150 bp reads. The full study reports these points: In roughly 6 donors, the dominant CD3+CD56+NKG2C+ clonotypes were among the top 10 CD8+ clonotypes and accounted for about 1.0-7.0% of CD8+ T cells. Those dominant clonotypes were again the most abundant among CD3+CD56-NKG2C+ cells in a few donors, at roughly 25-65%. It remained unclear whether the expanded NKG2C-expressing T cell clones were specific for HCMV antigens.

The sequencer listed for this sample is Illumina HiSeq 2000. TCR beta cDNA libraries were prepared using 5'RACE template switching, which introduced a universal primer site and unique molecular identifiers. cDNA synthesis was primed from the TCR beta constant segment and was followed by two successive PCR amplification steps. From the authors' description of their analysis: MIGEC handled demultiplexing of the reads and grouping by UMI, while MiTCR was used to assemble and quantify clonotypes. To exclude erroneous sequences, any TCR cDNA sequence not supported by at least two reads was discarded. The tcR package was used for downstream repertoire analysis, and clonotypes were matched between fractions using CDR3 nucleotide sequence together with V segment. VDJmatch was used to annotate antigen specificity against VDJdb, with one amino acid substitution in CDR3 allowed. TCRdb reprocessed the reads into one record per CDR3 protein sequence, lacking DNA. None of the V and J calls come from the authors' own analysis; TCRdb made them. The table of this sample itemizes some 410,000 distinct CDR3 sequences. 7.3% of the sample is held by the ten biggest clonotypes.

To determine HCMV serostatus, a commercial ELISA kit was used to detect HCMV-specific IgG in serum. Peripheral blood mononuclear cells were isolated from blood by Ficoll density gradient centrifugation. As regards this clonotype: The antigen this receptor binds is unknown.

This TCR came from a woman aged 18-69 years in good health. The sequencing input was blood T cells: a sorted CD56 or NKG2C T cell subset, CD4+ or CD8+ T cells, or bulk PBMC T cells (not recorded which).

The CDR3 sequence is CSVGRDRVNTDTQYF. This sequence uses TRBV29-1 and TRBJ2-3; there is no DNA to check the TCRdb D call of TRBD1. Counted from cysteine to phenylalanine, this CDR3 has 15 amino acids. No DNA has been recorded. As encoded in the germline V gene, CDR1 is SQVTM while CDR2 is ANQGSEA.